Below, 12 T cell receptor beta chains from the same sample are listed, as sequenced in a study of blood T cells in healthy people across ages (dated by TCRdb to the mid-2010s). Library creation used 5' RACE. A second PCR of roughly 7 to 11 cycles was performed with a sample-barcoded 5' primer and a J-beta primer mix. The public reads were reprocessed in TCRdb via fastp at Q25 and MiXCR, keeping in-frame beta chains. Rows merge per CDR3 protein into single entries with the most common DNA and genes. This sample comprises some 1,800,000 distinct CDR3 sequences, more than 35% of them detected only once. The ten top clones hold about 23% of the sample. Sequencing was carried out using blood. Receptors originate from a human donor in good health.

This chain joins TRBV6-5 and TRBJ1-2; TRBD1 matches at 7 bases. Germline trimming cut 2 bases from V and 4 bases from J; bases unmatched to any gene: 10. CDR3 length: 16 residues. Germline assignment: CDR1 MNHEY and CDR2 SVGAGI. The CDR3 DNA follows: TGTGCCAGCAGTTACCCCAGACAGGGCTTCGGCTATGGCTACACCTTC. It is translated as CASSYPRQGFGYGYTF.

The CDR3 loop reads CASSQDLTFQETQYF. As DNA, the CDR3 is TGTGCCAGCAGCCAAGATCTTACTTTTCAAGAGACCCAGTACTTC. The V and J genes are TRBV3-1 and TRBJ2-5; D is uncertain. Germline assignment: CDR1 LGHDT and CDR2 YNNKEL (reference sequence). CDR3 length equals 15 residues. V was shortened by 0 bases and J by 2 bases, with 10 bases between the two germline ends.

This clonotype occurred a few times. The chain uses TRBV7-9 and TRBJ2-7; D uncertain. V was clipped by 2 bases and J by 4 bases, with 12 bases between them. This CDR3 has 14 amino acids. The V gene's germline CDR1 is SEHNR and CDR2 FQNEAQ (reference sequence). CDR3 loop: CASSLLGSNYEQYF. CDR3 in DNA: TGTGCCAGCAGCTTACTGGGATCGAATTACGAGCAGTACTTC.

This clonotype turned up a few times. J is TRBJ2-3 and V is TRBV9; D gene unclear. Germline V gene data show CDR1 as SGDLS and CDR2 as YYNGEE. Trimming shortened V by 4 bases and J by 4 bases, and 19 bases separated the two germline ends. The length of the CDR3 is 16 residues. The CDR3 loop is CASSPRSPGNADTQYF. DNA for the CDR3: TGTGCCAGCAGCCCCCGGAGTCCGGGCAACGCAGATACGCAGTATTTT.

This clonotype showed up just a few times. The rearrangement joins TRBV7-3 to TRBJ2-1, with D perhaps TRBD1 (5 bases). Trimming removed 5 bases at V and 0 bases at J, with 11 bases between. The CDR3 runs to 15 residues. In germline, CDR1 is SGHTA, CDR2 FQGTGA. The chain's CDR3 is CASSESGISYNEQFF. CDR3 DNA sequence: TGTGCCAGCAGCGAGTCAGGGATCTCCTACAATGAGCAGTTCTTC. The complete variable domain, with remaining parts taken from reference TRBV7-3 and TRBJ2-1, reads GAGVSQTPSNKVTEKGKYVELRCDPISGHTALYWYRQSLGQGPEFLIYFQGTGAADDSGLPNDRFFAVRPEGSVSTLKIQRTERGDSAVYLCASSESGISYNEQFFGPGTRLTVL.

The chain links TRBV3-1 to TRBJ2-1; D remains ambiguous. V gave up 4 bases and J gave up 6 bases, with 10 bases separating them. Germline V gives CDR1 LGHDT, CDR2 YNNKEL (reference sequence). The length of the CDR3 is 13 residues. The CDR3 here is CASSRARTNEQFF. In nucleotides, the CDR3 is TGTGCCAGCAGCCGCGCTAGGACCAATGAGCAGTTCTTC.

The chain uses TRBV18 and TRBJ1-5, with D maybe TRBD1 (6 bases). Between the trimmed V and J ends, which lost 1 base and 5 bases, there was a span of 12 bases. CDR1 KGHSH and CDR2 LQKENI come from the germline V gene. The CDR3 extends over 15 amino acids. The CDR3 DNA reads TGTGCCAGCTCACCACGGGGGGGCCAGGATCAGCCCCAGCATTTT. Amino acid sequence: CASSPRGGQDQPQHF.

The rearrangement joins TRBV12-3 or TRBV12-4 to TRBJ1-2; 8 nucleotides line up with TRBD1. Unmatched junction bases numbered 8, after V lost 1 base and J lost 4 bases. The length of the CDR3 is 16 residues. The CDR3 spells CASSLGGTGNLYGYTF. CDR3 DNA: TGTGCCAGCAGTTTAGGTGGGACAGGCAACCTCTATGGCTACACCTTC.

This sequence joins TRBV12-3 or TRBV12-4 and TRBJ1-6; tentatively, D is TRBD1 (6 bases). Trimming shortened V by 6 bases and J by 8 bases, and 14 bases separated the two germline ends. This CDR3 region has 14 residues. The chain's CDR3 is CASRRMDSDSPLHF. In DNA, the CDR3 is TGTGCCAGCAGGCGAATGGACAGTGATTCACCCCTCCACTTT.

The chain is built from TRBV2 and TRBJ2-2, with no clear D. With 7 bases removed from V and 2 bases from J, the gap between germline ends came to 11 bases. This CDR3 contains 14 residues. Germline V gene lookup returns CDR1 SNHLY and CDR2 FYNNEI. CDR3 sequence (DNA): TGTGCCAGCAATTCAGATACCAACACCGGGGAGCTGTTTTTT. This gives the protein CASNSDTNTGELFF.

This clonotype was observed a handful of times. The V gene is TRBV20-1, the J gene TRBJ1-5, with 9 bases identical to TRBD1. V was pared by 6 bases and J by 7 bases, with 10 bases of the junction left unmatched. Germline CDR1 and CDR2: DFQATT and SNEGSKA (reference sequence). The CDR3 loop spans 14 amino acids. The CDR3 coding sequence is TGCAGTGCAAAAACACAGGGGGCGGAACAGCCCCAGCATTTT. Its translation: CSAKTQGAEQPQHF.

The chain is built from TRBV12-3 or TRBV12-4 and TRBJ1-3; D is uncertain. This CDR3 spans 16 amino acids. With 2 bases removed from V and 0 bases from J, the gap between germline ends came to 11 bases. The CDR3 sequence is CASSLSGGNSGNTIYF. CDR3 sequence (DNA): TGTGCCAGCAGTTTATCTGGAGGAAACTCTGGAAACACCATATATTTT.